This T cell receptor beta chain derives from a study of blood T cell repertoires in COVID-19. Study overall: COVID-19 samples, acute and convalescent, were from the United States, Italy and Spain. T cells, B-cell-depleted T cells, or PBMCs provided the cDNA or gDNA that served as material.

In the authors' methods: By means of reference gene primer amplification, nucleated cell counts were estimated. Sequencing used immunoSEQ multiplex PCR; TCRdb keeps in-frame clones, though not all of them. The V and J calls and clone size were taken over from that table, and D and trimming were inferred from the DNA. The sample comprises a few hundred thousand clones, approximately 81% of which are singletons, and roughly 10% rests with the top ten. This CDR3 region has 13 residues. The V end lost 2 bases, the J end lost 4 bases, and 9 bases lay between the germline ends. Germline CDR1 and CDR2: SNHLY and FYNNEI.

The sample comprised peripheral blood. The TCR originated in a woman at least 80 years old with COVID-19, enrolled during active disease. The chain has TRBV2 and TRBJ2-7, with D possibly matching TRBD2 (6 bases). CDR3 bases: TGTGCCAGCAGTGAATCTGGGAGGTACGAGCAGTACTTC. It yields the protein CASSESGRYEQYF.